What follows is one TCR beta chain and its context. Per the germline V gene, CDR1 is SGHTA and CDR2 is FQGNSA. This CDR3 region has 15 residues. TRB was amplified by touch-down multiplex PCR, primer pools A and B combined. For each CDR3 protein, TCRdb gives one entry from its re-call of the multiplex PCR reads, without DNA. The sample table sets out approximately 12,000 distinct CDR3 sequences. The data originate from a study of T cell clusters in autoimmune cytopenias. Tens of thousands of genome equivalents of blood DNA were amplified for TRB. This TCR came from a human donor with an autoimmune cytopenia or autoimmune hepatitis (not recorded which). The sequencing sample was made of peripheral blood. The chain links TRBV7-2 to TRBJ2-2; TCRdb gives TRBD2 as the D gene, but with no DNA this cannot be confirmed. CDR3: CASSWGLANTGELFF.